Listed below are T cell receptor beta chains from one sample, sequenced in a study of T cell responses to AZD1222 COVID-19 vaccine. Assay: immunoSEQ multiplex PCR; the TCRdb copy retains only in-frame clones and omits some. Of some 150,000 clones in the sample, roughly 90% were seen once. Sequencing was performed on peripheral blood, taken 28 days after the second AZD1222 dose. Receptor source: an adult who received the AZD1222 COVID-19 vaccine. Both conserved end residues are part of each CDR3. A D gene is named only where the DNA matches it firmly. Expanded clones get a size class; other rows say once, few or many, or leave the size out.

D gene | clone size | J gene | V gene | CDR3 DNA | CDR3 protein
. | . | TRBJ1-5 | TRBV14 | TGTGCCAGCAGCCAGGGCATAGGGCAGCCCCAGCATTTT | CASSQGIGQPQHF
. | . | TRBJ2-1 | TRBV10-3 | TGTGCCATCAGTGAGTCGGAACGGGGGCCCTCCTACAATGAGCAGTTCTTC | CAISESERGPSYNEQFF
. | . | TRBJ2-2 | TRBV7-9 | TGTGTTAGCGCGGGCACCGGGGAGCTGTTTTTT | CVSAGTGELFF
TRBD2 | . | TRBJ2-2 | TRBV6-5 | TGTGCCAGTATACTAGCGGGAGCTGGAGAGCTGTTTTTT | CASILAGAGELFF
. | once | TRBJ2-2 | TRBV7-9 | TGTGCCAGCAGCTTAAGCACCCCTACGAACACCGGGGAGCTGTTTTTT | CASSLSTPTNTGELFF
TRBD1 | . | TRBJ1-5 | TRBV27 | TGTGCCAGCAGTCCAGGACAGGGGGGTCAGCCCCAGCATTTT | CASSPGQGGQPQHF
. | . | TRBJ2-4 | TRBV18 | TGTGCCAGCTCACCACCTGGGGAAAACATTCAGTACTTC | CASSPPGENIQYF
. | . | TRBJ2-3 | TRBV5-1 | TGCGCCAGCAGGCTGAGTACCGGGAGCACAGATACGCAGTATTTT | CASRLSTGSTDTQYF
TRBD2 | . | TRBJ2-1 | TRBV11-3 | TGTGCCAGCAGCTCGGGCGGGAGGGAGTACAATGAGCAGTTCTTC | CASSSGGREYNEQFF
TRBD2 | . | TRBJ2-7 | TRBV3-1/TRBV3-2 | TGTGCCAGCAGCCAAGGCCCGACTAGCTCCGAGCAGTACTTC | CASSQGPTSSEQYF
. | . | TRBJ2-2 | TRBV29-1 | TGCAGCGTTGAGGCTTACACCGGGGAGCTGTTTTTT | CSVEAYTGELFF
. | . | TRBJ2-7 | TRBV6-5 | TGTGCCAGCAGTCGGACGTATTCCTACGAGCAGTACTTC | CASSRTYSYEQYF
TRBD1 | . | TRBJ1-1 | TRBV6-5 | TGTGCCAGCAGGGCCGACAGGGGAGGTACTGAAGCTTTCTTT | CASRADRGGTEAFF
TRBD1 | . | TRBJ2-7 | TRBV5-8 | TGTGCCAGCAGCTTGGCCGGGACAGTGGGCTCCTACGAGCAGTACTTC | CASSLAGTVGSYEQYF
. | . | TRBJ1-1 | TRBV30 | TGTGCCTGGAGTCCCGTGGGGAACACTGAAGCTTTCTTT | CAWSPVGNTEAFF
. | once | TRBJ1-1 | TRBV10-1 | TGCGCCAGCAGTGGCAGGGACACTGAAGCTTTCTTT | CASSGRDTEAFF
. | . | TRBJ1-3 | TRBV10-3 | TGTGCCATCAGTGATCCTGAGGGGCGCGGAAACACCATATATTTT | CAISDPEGRGNTIYF
. | . | TRBJ1-1 | TRBV5-6 | TGTGCCAGCAGCTCACCGGGGGCTTTCTTT | CASSSPGAFF
. | . | TRBJ1-3 | TRBV2 | TGTGCCAGCAGTGAGGATGGAAACACCATATATTTT | CASSEDGNTIYF
TRBD1 | . | TRBJ1-1 | TRBV30 | TGTGCCTGGAGTCAGACAGGGGGAAACACTGAAGCTTTCTTT | CAWSQTGGNTEAFF
. | . | TRBJ2-2 | TRBV6-5 | TGTGCCTACAGGGATTTGGGGGGCACCGGGGAGCTGTTTTTT | CAYRDLGGTGELFF
. | . | TRBJ2-7 | TRBV7-2 | TGTGCCAGCAGCTTAGTTGGCAGGGGGGGACGGGAGCAGTACTTC | CASSLVGRGGREQYF
. | . | TRBJ2-7 | TRBV30 | TGTGCCTGGAGCACCGGGGTGTTCTACGAGCAGTACTTC | CAWSTGVFYEQYF
. | . | TRBJ2-3 | TRBV11-2 | TGTGCCAGCAGCTTATGGGGCGGAGGGACAGATACGCAGTATTTT | CASSLWGGGTDTQYF
TRBD1 | . | TRBJ1-2 | TRBV27 | TGTGCCAGCAGTTCAGCCGACAGGGAATTTAACTATGGCTACACCTTC | CASSSADREFNYGYTF
. | . | TRBJ2-7 | TRBV6-5 | TGTGCCAGCAGTTACTTGGGGACAAATTTTTACGAGCAGTACTTC | CASSYLGTNFYEQYF
. | . | TRBJ1-2 | TRBV7-9 | TGTGCCAGCAGCTTAGGGGGAGGTAACTATGGCTACACCTTC | CASSLGGGNYGYTF
. | . | TRBJ2-1 | TRBV15 | TGTGCCACCAGCCTGAACAATGAGCAGTTCTTC | CATSLNNEQFF
TRBD1 | . | TRBJ1-1 | TRBV5-4 | TGTGCCAGCGGCGGACAGGAGAACACTGAAGCTTTCTTT | CASGGQENTEAFF
. | . | TRBJ2-2 | TRBV7-2 | TGTGCCAGCAGCTCAGCCGGGGAAGGTCTCACCGGGGAGCTGTTTTTT | CASSSAGEGLTGELFF
TRBD1 | many | TRBJ2-1 | TRBV25-1 | TGTGCCAGCAGAGCGCGGGACAGGGAGAGTAATGAGCAGTTCTTC | CASRARDRESNEQFF
TRBD2 | once | TRBJ2-1 | TRBV18 | TGTGCCAGCTCACCCCGCGGGAGTTCCTACAATGAGCAGTTCTTC | CASSPRGSSYNEQFF
. | . | TRBJ1-4 | TRBV7-9 | TGTGCCAGCAGCCCGGGACTAGGGGAAAAACTGTTTTTT | CASSPGLGEKLFF